One and the same sample provided the 18 T cell receptor beta chains below, sequenced in a study of regulatory T cells in long-lasting Graves disease (dated by TCRdb to 2020 to 2022). Taken with the paper, the label for time point translates to: newly diagnosed GD, antithyroid drugs for less than 3 months. RNA was extracted from PBMCs in TRIzol for both TCR sequencing and RNA sequencing. Library preparation used multiplex PCR. Sequencing instrument: Illumina HiSeq 4000. TCR beta libraries were built with iRepertoire HTBI primers and Arm-PCR amplification of CDR3 regions. The public reads were reanalyzed by TCRdb: fastp trimming at Q25, MiXCR alignment, in-frame beta chains only. Every entry covers one CDR3 protein and lists the most common genes and DNA from its rows. The table for this sample lists 530,000 or so distinct CDR3 sequences; 15% to 20% of them were counted only once. More than 10% of the sample is taken by the ten largest.

The sample was also linked to a second study, of T cells in Graves' hyperthyroidism and ophthalmopathy.

The sample in question was peripheral blood mononuclear cells (PBMCs), obtained at new diagnosis, from a patient treated with antithyroid drugs. Receptors were obtained from a man aged 18 to 29 with Graves disease. Donor details come from another sample of the same person, matched by shared clones.

Here the CDR3 reads CSARGTSGNDYEQYF. CDR3 DNA sequence: TGCAGTGCTAGGGGGACTAGCGGAAATGACTACGAGCAGTACTTC. The chain recombines TRBV20-1 with TRBJ2-7; 11 bases align to TRBD2. Losses at the gene ends were 3 bases for V and 3 bases for J; bases not matched to a gene: 7. CDR3 length equals 15 residues. Germline assignment: CDR1 DFQATT and CDR2 SNEGSKA (reference sequence).

The CDR3 DNA sequence: TGCAGTGTTAAGCAGCCGGGGGGGAGCTATGGCTACACCTTC. Translating gives CSVKQPGGSYGYTF. The J gene is TRBJ1-2, the V gene TRBV20-1; D may be TRBD1 (5 bases). Germline CDR1 DFQATT, CDR2 SNEGSKA (reference sequence). V lost 7 bases, J lost 4 bases, and 19 bases lay in between. The CDR3 extends over 14 amino acids.

This clonotype was detected ten times or more. The J gene is TRBJ2-1, the V gene TRBV30; tentatively, D is TRBD2 (6 bases). With 8 bases removed from V and 5 bases from J, the gap between germline ends came to 16 bases. The CDR3 is 13 residues long. The V gene's germline CDR1 is GTSNPN and CDR2 SVGIG (reference sequence). The CDR3 spells CAGGRRGHNEQFF. The CDR3 coding sequence is TGTGCCGGAGGTCGGAGGGGCCACAATGAGCAGTTCTTC.

This clonotype has at least ten counts. V is TRBV18 and J is TRBJ1-5; TRBD1 might be the D (6 bases). Germline values: CDR1 KGHSH, CDR2 LQKENI. This CDR3 spans 14 amino acids. V was trimmed by 3 bases and J by 3 bases, leaving 9 bases between them. The CDR3 DNA follows: TGTGCCAGCTCACCGGGACAAGACAATCAGCCCCAGCATTTT. Its protein is CASSPGQDNQPQHF. The complete variable domain, with remaining parts taken from reference TRBV18 and TRBJ1-5, reads NAGVMQNPRHLVRRRGQEARLRCSPMKGHSHVYWYRQLPEEGLKFMVYLQKENIIDESGMPKERFSAEFPKEGPSILRIQQVVRGDSAAYFCASSPGQDNQPQHFGDGTRLSIL.

This clonotype was counted ten times or more. The chain carries TRBV7-3 and TRBJ2-1, with unresolved D. V shed 0 bases and J shed 9 bases, with 6 bases lying between them. CDR3 size: 12 residues. Germline-derived CDR1 and CDR2 are SGHTA and FQGTGA. The CDR3: CASSLTSSEQFF. The CDR3 nucleotides read TGTGCCAGCAGCTTAACTAGTAGTGAGCAGTTCTTC.

This clonotype was observed many times. CDR3 sequence reads: CASRLRQGRSGELFF. CDR3 DNA sequence: TGTGCCAGCAGATTACGACAGGGGCGTTCCGGGGAGCTGTTTTTT. The chain links TRBV7-9 to TRBJ2-2, with 8 bases lining up with TRBD1. V dropped 6 bases and J dropped 6; count of bases not matched to a gene: 9. The CDR3 loop spans 15 amino acids. CDR1 is SEHNR, CDR2 FQNEAQ, per germline (reference sequence).

Only a few counts were recorded for this clonotype. The J gene is TRBJ2-7, the V gene TRBV6-1; D not resolved. The CDR3 length is 12 residues. Trimming left V 8 bases short and J 3 bases short, with 11 bases between. Germline assignment: CDR1 MNHNS and CDR2 SASEGT. The CDR3 sequence is CASRPAGYEQYF. The CDR3 DNA reads TGTGCCAGCCGGCCAGCTGGCTACGAGCAGTACTTC.

This clonotype was detected ten times or more. V is TRBV5-1 and J is TRBJ2-5; D unclear. With 2 bases removed from V and 1 base from J, the gap between germline ends came to 6 bases. The CDR3 consists of 13 residues. Germline CDR1 and CDR2: SGHRS and YFSETQ. The DNA for the CDR3 is TGCGCCAGCAGCTTTAATACCCAAGAGACCCAGTACTTC. Encoded protein: CASSFNTQETQYF.

The rearrangement links TRBV9 to TRBJ2-1; 8 bases map to TRBD2. The trim removed 8 bases at V and 4 bases at J, leaving 14 bases unmatched. Germline CDR1 reads SGDLS; CDR2 reads YYNGEE. This CDR3 region has 16 residues. Here the CDR3 reads CASFPAAGGPYNEQFF. The CDR3 DNA is TGTGCCAGTTTCCCTGCGGCGGGAGGACCTTACAATGAGCAGTTCTTC.

The chain is built from TRBV6-4 and TRBJ2-1, with 15 bases that match TRBD2. This CDR3 has 15 amino acids. Germline CDR1 is MRHNA and CDR2 is SNTAGT. Losses at the gene ends were 2 bases for V and 13 bases for J; bases not matched to a gene: 6. The DNA of the CDR3 is TGTGCCAGCAGTGACCAGGGACTAGCGGGAGGTCGACAGTTCTTC. Translating gives CASSDQGLAGGRQFF.

This clonotype came up many times. The chain employs TRBV18 and TRBJ2-1, with 9 bases aligning to TRBD2. V gave up 3 bases and J gave up 7 bases; unmatched junction bases: 7. The CDR3 is 15 residues long. Germline CDR1 is KGHSH and CDR2 is LQKENI. In DNA form, the CDR3 reads TGTGCCAGCTCACCCCCAGCGGGAGGATCTAATGAGCAGTTCTTC. This encodes CASSPPAGGSNEQFF.

This clonotype has a count of ten or more. The chain links TRBV10-3 to TRBJ2-3; possible D gene TRBD2, 6 bases. Trimming removed 0 bases at V and 2 bases at J, with 18 bases between. The CDR3 has 18 amino acids. Germline CDR1 is ENHRY and CDR2 is SYGVKD. The CDR3 is CAISESEGRGRHTDTQYF. As DNA, the CDR3 is TGTGCCATCAGTGAGTCGGAGGGCCGTGGGAGACACACAGATACGCAGTATTTT.

This clonotype was counted many times. The chain combines TRBV6-5 with TRBJ1-2; TRBD1 might be the D (6 bases). With 4 bases removed from V and 7 bases from J, the gap between germline ends came to 16 bases. The CDR3 covers 14 residues. Germline V lookup: CDR1 MNHEY, CDR2 SVGAGI. CDR3 loop: CASSFETGDSGYTF. The DNA of the CDR3 is TGTGCCAGCAGTTTCGAGACAGGAGATAGTGGCTACACCTTC.

A few counts support this clonotype. The chain couples TRBV4-1 to TRBJ2-1; no firm D call. Trimming cost V 0 bases and J 0 bases, with 12 bases left between them. Germline V gene data show CDR1 as MGHRA and CDR2 as YSYEKL. There are 17 residues in the CDR3. Here the CDR3 DNA reads TGCGCCAGCAGCCAAGATCCTGCTAGGAGCTCCTACAATGAGCAGTTCTTC. Protein: CASSQDPARSSYNEQFF.

The chain is built from TRBV6-2 or TRBV6-3 and TRBJ2-1; 7 bases align to TRBD1. This CDR3 is 11 amino acids long. The junction had 4 bases not matched to a gene; V was cut back by 6 bases and J by 11 bases. CDR1 MNHEY and CDR2 SVGEGT come from the germline V gene. The CDR3 nucleotides are TGTGCCAGCAGCTGGGGACAGAAGCAGTTCTTC. This translates into CASSWGQKQFF.

The chain links TRBV19 to TRBJ2-2; 11 bases line up with TRBD2. This CDR3 has 19 amino acids. The trim removed 4 bases at V and 5 bases at J, leaving 15 bases unmatched. The V gene's germline CDR1 is LNHDA and CDR2 SQIVND (reference sequence). CDR3 residues: CASSTRPGLAAPGTGELFF. CDR3 in DNA: TGTGCCAGTAGTACCCGGCCGGGACTAGCGGCCCCGGGGACCGGGGAGCTGTTTTTT.

V gene TRBV10-1 combines with J gene TRBJ2-7; D possibly corresponds to TRBD2 (6 bases). V was trimmed by 6 bases and J by 7 bases, leaving 16 bases between them. Germline V gene lookup returns CDR1 WNHNN and CDR2 SYGVQD (reference sequence). This CDR3 contains 13 residues. CDR3 sequence reads: CASSRRDDWEQYF. In DNA, the CDR3 is TGCGCCAGCAGCAGGAGGGACGACTGGGAGCAGTACTTC.

This clonotype occurred many times. The J gene is TRBJ2-1, the V gene TRBV5-1; 8 bases match TRBD2. Germline loops: CDR1 SGHRS, CDR2 YFSETQ. The CDR3 runs to 16 residues. Trimming removed 0 bases from V and 0 bases from J; junction bases left unmatched: 2. The CDR3 loop is CASSLAGGPSYNEQFF. CDR3 sequence (DNA): TGCGCCAGCAGCTTGGCGGGAGGGCCCTCCTACAATGAGCAGTTCTTC.